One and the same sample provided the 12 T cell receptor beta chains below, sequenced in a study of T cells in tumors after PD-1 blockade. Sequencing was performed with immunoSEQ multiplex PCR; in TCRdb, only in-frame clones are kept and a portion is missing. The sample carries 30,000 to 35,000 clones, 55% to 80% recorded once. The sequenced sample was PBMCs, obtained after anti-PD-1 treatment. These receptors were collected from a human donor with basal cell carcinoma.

Written as DNA, the CDR3 is TGTGCCAGCACCTCGGCCTTTAGGGGGCAGTTCTTC. Amino acid sequence: CASTSAFRGQFF. This chain connects TRBV12-3 or TRBV12-4 to TRBJ2-1; D is perhaps TRBD1 (5 bases). This CDR3 contains 12 residues. With 7 bases removed from V and 12 bases from J, the gap between germline ends came to 16 bases.

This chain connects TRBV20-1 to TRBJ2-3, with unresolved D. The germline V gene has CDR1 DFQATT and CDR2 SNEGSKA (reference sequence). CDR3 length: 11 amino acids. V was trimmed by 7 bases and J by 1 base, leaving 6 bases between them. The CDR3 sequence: CSGTGTDTQYF. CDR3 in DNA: TGCAGTGGGACGGGCACAGATACGCAGTATTTT.

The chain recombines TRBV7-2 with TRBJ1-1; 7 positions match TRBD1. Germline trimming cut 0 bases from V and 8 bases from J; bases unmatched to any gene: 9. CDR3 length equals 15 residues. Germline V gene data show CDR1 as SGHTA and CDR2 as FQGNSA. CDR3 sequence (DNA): TGTGCCAGCAGCTTAGCCCCAGGGGGTATGCTCGAAGCTTTCTTT. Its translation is CASSLAPGGMLEAFF.

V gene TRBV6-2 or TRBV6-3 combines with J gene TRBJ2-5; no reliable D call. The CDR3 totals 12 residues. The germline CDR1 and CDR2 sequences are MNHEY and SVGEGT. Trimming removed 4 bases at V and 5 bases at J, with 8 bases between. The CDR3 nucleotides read TGTGCCAGCAGTTTAAGGGTGGAGACCCAGTACTTC. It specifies CASSLRVETQYF.

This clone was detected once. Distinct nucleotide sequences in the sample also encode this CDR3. The CDR3 DNA follows: TGCAGTGCTAGTTCGGGGGGGGCCAATGAGCAGTTCTTC. Protein: CSASSGGANEQFF. The chain has TRBV20-1 and TRBJ2-1; 8 nucleotides align to TRBD2. Trimming at V came to 3 bases and at J to 6 bases, leaving 4 bases not matched to a gene. The CDR3 is 13 amino acids. Germline values: CDR1 DFQATT, CDR2 SNEGSKA (reference sequence).

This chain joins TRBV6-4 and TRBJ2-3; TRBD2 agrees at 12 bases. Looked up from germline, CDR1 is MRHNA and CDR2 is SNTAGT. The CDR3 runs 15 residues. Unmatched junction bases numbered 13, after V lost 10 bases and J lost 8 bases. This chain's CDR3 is CATRQLAGGTGTQYF. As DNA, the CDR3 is TGTGCCACCAGGCAACTAGCGGGGGGTACCGGTACGCAGTATTTT.

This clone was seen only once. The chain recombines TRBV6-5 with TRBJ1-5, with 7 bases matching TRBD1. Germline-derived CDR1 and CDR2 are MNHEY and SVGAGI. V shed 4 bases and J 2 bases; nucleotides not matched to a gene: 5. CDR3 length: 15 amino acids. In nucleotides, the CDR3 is TGTGCCAGCAGTTTAAGACAGGGCGGCAATCAGCCCCAGCATTTT. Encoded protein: CASSLRQGGNQPQHF.

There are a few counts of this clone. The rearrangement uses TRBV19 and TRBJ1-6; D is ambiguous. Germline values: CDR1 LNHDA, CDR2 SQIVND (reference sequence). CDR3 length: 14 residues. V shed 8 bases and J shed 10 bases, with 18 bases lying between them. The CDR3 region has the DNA TGTGCCAGTGGTGGGTCGGGATTCTCGTCACCCCTCCACTTT. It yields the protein CASGGSGFSSPLHF.

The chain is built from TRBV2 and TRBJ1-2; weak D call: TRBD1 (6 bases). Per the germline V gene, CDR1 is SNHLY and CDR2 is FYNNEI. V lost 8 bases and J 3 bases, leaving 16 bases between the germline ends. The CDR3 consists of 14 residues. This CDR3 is CASPSGQIDYGYTF. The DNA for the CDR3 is TGTGCCAGCCCTAGCGGACAGATCGACTATGGCTACACCTTC.

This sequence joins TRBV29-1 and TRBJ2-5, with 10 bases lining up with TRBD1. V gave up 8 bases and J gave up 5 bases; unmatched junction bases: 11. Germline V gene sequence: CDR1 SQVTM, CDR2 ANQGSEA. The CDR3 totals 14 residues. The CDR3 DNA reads TGCAGCTCCACGGGACAGGGGAATGATGAGACCCAGTACTTC. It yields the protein CSSTGQGNDETQYF.

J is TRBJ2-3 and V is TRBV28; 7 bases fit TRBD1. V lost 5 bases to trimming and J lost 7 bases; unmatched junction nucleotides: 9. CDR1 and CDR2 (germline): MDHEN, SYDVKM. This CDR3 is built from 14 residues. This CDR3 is CASSTSDRDYTQYF. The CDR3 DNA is TGTGCCAGCAGTACCTCCGACAGGGATTATACGCAGTATTTT.

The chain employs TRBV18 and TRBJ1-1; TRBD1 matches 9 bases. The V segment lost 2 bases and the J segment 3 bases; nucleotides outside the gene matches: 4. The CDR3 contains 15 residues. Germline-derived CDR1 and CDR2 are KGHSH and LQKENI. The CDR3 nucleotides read TGTGCCAGCTCACCAGGTACAGGGGGCGACACTGAAGCTTTCTTT. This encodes CASSPGTGGDTEAFF.